This TCR beta chain derives from a study of T cells expressing NK-cell markers. Study-wide background: The TCR beta repertoires were obtained from sorted CD3+CD56+NKG2C+, CD3+CD56+NKG2C- and CD3+CD56-NKG2C+ T cells.

TCRdb reprocessed the 5' RACE reads; each CDR3 protein has one entry and no DNA is given. This listing includes about 460,000 distinct CDR3 sequences. The CDR3 extends over 13 amino acids. Germline CDR1 and CDR2: SGHRS and YFSETQ. The rearrangement uses TRBV5-1 and TRBJ2-3; absent DNA, TCRdb's TRBD1 call cannot be checked. The receptor was isolated from a woman aged 50 to 60 in good health. The sequenced sample was blood T cells: a sorted CD56 or NKG2C T cell subset, CD4+ or CD8+ T cells, or bulk PBMC T cells (not recorded which). CDR3 loop: CASTRGEADTQYF.